This record looks at one T cell receptor beta chain sequence and its context. This sample is part of a study of blood T cell repertoires in COVID-19. Study-level information: T cells, B-cell-depleted T cells, or PBMCs supplied cDNA or gDNA.

Per the original data handling: The authors estimated nucleated cell counts from reference gene primer amplification. Repertoires were generated with immunoSEQ multiplex PCR, while TCRdb's copy carries only in-frame clones and drops some. V and J calls and clone size are given by that table; D and trimming were obtained from the DNA. Among under 250,000 clones, approximately 85% were seen once, and the ten largest hold about 4.5%. V lost 5 bases and J 9 bases, leaving 21 bases between the germline ends. This CDR3 contains 15 residues. Per germline, CDR1 SGHRS and CDR2 YFSETQ. The chain combines TRBV5-1 with TRBJ1-5, with D tentatively TRBD1 (5 bases). This receptor was taken from a woman aged 70-85 years with acute or convalescent COVID-19. Specimen: peripheral blood. The CDR3 region is CASSMTGGERWPQHF. CDR3 nucleotides: TGCGCCAGCAGTATGACGGGAGGGGAGCGATGGCCCCAGCATTTT.